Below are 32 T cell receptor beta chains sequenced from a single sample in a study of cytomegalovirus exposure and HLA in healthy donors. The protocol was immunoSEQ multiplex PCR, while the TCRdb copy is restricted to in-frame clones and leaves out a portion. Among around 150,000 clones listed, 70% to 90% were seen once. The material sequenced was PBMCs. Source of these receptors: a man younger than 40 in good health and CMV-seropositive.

The CDR3: CASSNRGPGNTIYF. CDR3 nucleotides: TGTGCCAGCAGCAACAGGGGGCCCGGAAACACCATATATTTT. This chain uses TRBV6-5 with TRBJ1-3, with 9 bases aligning to TRBD1. The V and J ends lost 6 bases and 4 bases, in that order; junction bases with no gene match: 4. The CDR3 is made up of 14 amino acids. Germline values: CDR1 MNHEY, CDR2 SVGAGI.

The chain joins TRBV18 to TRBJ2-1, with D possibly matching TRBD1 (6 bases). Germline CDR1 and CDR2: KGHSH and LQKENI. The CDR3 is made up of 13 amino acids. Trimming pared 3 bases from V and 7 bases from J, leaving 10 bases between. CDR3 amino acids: CASSPTGNNEQFF. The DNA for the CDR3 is TGTGCCAGCTCACCCACAGGGAATAATGAGCAGTTCTTC.

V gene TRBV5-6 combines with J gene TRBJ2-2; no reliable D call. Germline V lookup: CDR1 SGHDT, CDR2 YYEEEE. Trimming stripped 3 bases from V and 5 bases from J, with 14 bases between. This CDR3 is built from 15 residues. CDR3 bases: TGTGCCAGCAGCTATGCGGATAGAGGTACCGGGGAGCTGTTTTTT. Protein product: CASSYADRGTGELFF. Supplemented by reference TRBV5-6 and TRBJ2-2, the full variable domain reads DAGVTQSPTHLIKTRGQQVTLRCSPKSGHDTVSWYQQALGQGPQFIFQYYEEEERQRGNFPDRFSGHQFPNYSSELNVNALLLGDSALYLCASSYADRGTGELFFGEGSRLTVL.

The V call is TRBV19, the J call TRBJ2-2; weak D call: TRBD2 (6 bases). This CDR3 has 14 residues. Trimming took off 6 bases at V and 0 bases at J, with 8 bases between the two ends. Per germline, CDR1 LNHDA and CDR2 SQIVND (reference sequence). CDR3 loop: CASRRLANTGELFF. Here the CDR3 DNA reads TGTGCCAGTAGAAGACTAGCGAACACCGGGGAGCTGTTTTTT.

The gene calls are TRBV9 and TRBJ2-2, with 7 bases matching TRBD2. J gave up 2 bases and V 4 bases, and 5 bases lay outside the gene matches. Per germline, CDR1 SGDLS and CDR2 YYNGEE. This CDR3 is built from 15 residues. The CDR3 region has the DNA TGTGCCAGCAGCCCCGGGACTATTAACACCGGGGAGCTGTTTTTT. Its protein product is CASSPGTINTGELFF. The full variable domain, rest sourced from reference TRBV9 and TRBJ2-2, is DSGVTQTPKHLITATGQRVTLRCSPRSGDLSVYWYQQSLDQGLQFLIQYYNGEERAKGNILERFSAQQFPDLHSELNLSSLELGDSALYFCASSPGTINTGELFFGEGSRLTVL.

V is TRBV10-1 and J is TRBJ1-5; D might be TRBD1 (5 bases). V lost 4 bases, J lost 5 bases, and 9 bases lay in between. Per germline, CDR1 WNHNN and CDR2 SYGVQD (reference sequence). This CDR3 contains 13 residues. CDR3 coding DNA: TGCGCCAGCAGTGCAGGGTCAGATCAGCCCCAGCATTTT. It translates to CASSAGSDQPQHF.

In nucleotides, the CDR3 is TGTGCCAGTAGTATAAGGGGGCTCAGCACTGAAGCTTTCTTT. Its protein product is CASSIRGLSTEAFF. The chain uses TRBV19 and TRBJ1-1, with 7 bases aligning to TRBD1. The V gene's germline CDR1 is LNHDA and CDR2 SQIVND (reference sequence). The length of the CDR3 is 14 residues. V lost 2 bases to trimming and J lost 4 bases; unmatched junction nucleotides: 4.

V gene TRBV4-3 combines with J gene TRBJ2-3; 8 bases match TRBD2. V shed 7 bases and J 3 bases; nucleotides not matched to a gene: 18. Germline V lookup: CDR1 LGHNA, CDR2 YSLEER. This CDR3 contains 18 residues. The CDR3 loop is CASTLSSRLSGGTDTQYF. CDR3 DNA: TGCGCCAGCACCCTCTCGTCTCGGTTAAGCGGGGGTACAGATACGCAGTATTTT.

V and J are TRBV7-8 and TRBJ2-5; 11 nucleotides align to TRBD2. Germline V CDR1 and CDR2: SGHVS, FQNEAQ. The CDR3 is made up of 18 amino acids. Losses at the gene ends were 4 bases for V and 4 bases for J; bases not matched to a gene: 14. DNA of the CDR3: TGTGCCAGCAGCTACAGACGCCTTAGCGGGGGGGCCATAGAGACCCAGTACTTC. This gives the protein CASSYRRLSGGAIETQYF.

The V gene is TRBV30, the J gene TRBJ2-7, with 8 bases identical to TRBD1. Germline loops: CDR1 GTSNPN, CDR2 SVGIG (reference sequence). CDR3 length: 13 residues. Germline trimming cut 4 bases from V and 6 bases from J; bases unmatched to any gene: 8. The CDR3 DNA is TGTGCCTGGACATACCGGACAGGGCGCGAGCAGTACTTC. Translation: CAWTYRTGREQYF. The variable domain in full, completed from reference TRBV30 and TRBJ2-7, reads SQTIHQWPATLVQPVGSPLSLECTVEGTSNPNLYWYRQAAGRGLQLLFYSVGIGQISSEVPQNLSASRPQDRQFILSSKKLLLSDSGFYLCAWTYRTGREQYFGPGTRLTVT.

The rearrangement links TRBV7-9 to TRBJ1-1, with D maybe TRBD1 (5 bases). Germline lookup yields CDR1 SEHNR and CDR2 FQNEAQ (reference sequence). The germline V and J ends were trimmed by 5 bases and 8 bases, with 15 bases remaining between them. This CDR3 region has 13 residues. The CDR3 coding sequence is TGTGCCAGCAGCCCACCGGGGGAGGGCGAAGCTTTCTTT. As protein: CASSPPGEGEAFF.

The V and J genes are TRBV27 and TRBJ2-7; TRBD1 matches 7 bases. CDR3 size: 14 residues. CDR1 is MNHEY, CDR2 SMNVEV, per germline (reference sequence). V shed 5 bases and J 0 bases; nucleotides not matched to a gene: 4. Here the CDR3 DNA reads TGTGCCAGCAGTCCTGGGACAGCCTCCTACGAGCAGTACTTC. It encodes CASSPGTASYEQYF.

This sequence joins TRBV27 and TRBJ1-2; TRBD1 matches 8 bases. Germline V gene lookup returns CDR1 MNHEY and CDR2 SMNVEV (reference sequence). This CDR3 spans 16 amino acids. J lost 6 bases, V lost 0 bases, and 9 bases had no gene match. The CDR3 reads CASSLSITGGGDGYTF. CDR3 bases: TGTGCCAGCAGTTTATCGATCACAGGGGGTGGCGATGGCTACACCTTC.

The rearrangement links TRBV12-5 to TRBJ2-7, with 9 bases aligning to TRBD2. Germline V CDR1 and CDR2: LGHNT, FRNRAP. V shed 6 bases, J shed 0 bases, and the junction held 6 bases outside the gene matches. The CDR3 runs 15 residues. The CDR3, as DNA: TGTGCTAGTGGATCCGAGGGACTAGCCTCCTACGAGCAGTACTTC. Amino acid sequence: CASGSEGLASYEQYF.

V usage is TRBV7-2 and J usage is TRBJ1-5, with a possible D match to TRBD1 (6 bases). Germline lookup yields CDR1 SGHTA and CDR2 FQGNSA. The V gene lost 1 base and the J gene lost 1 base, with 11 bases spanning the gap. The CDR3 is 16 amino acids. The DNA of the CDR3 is TGTGCCAGCAGCTTAGAGGGGGGGGCCAGCAATCAGCCCCAGCATTTT. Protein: CASSLEGGASNQPQHF.

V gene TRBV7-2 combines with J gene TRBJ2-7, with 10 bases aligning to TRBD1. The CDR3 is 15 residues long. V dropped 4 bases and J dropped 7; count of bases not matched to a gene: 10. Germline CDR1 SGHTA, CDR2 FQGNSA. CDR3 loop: CASSSAAGTGEEQYF. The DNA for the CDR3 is TGTGCCAGCAGCTCAGCGGCCGGGACAGGGGAGGAGCAGTACTTC.

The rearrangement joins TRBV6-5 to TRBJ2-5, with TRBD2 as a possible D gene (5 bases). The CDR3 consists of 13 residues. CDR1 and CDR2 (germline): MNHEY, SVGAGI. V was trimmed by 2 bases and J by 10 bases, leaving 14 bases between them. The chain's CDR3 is CASSYRAERDQYF. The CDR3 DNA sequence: TGTGCCAGCAGTTACAGAGCGGAGCGCGACCAGTACTTC.

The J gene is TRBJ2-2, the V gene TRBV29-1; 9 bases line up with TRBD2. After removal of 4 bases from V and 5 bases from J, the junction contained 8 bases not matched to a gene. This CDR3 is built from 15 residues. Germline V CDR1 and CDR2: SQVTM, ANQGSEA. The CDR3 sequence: CSVAAGSGGTGELFF. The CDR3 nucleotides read TGCAGCGTTGCGGCTGGTAGCGGGGGTACCGGGGAGCTGTTTTTT.

The CDR3 DNA sequence: TGTGCCAGTAGTATTGTGGGCATCACAGATACGCAGTATTTT. Protein: CASSIVGITDTQYF. This chain links TRBV19 with TRBJ2-3, with unresolved D. Trimming left V 3 bases short and J 2 bases short, with 9 bases between. Germline V CDR1 and CDR2: LNHDA, SQIVND (reference sequence). The length of the CDR3 is 14 residues.

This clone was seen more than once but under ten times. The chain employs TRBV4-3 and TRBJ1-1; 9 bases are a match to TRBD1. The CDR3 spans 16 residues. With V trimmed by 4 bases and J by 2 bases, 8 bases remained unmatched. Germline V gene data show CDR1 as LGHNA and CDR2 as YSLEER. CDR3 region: CASSPDRGNRNTEAFF. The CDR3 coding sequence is TGCGCCAGCAGCCCCGACAGGGGGAATAGAAACACTGAAGCTTTCTTT.

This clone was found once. Here the CDR3 reads CASSPDRGAYEKLFF. CDR3 in DNA: TGTGCCAGCTCACCCGACAGGGGGGCGTATGAAAAACTGTTTTTT. V gene TRBV18 combines with J gene TRBJ1-4; 9 nucleotides match TRBD1. Losses at the gene ends were 3 bases for V and 6 bases for J; bases not matched to a gene: 5. This CDR3 is built from 15 residues. CDR1 KGHSH and CDR2 LQKENI come from the germline V gene.

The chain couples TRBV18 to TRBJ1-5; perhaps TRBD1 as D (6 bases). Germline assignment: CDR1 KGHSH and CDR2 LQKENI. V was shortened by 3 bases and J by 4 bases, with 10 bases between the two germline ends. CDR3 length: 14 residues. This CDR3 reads CASSPQGRNQPQHF. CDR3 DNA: TGTGCCAGCTCACCCCAGGGGAGAAATCAGCCCCAGCATTTT.

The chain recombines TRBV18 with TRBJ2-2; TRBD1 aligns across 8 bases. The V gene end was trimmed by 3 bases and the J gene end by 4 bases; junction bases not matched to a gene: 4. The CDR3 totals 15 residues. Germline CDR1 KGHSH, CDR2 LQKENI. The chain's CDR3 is CASSPQGAPTGELFF. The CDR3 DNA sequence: TGTGCCAGCTCACCCCAGGGGGCGCCCACCGGGGAGCTGTTTTTT.

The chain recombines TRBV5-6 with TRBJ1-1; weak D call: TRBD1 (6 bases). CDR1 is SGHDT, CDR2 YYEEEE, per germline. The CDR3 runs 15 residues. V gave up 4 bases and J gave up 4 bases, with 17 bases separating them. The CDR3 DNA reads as TGTGCCAGCAGCCTCAAGACTCTCAGGGGCACTGAAGCTTTCTTT. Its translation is CASSLKTLRGTEAFF.

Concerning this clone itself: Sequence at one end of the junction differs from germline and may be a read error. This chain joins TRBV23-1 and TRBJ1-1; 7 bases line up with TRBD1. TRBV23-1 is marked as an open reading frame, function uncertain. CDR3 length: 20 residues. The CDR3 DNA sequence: TGCGCCAGCAGCCAATCGGGCCCTTACCAGGGGGTGGAAGTTGACACTGAAGCTTTCTTT. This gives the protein CASSQSGPYQGVEVDTEAFF.

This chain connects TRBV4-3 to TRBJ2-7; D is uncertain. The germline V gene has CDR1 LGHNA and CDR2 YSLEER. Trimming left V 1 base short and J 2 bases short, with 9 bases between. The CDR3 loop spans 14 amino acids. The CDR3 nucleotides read TGCGCCAGCAGCCAAGGAGCAGGAACCTACGAGCAGTACTTC. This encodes CASSQGAGTYEQYF.

The CDR3 coding sequence is TGCGCCAGCAGCTTTAGGGGACAGGGGGCTGGGAACACTGAAGCTTTCTTT. Translation gives CASSFRGQGAGNTEAFF. V and J are TRBV5-1 and TRBJ1-1, with 12 nucleotides matching TRBD1. Germline values: CDR1 SGHRS, CDR2 YFSETQ. V lost 2 bases and J lost 1; bases outside the gene matches: 6. The CDR3 spans 17 residues.

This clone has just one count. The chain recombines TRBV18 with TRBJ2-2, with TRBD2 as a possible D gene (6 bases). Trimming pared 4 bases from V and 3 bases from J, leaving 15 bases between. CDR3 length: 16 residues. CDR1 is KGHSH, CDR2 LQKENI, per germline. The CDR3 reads CASSLLPGADTGELFF. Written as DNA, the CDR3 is TGTGCCAGCTCACTGCTGCCGGGAGCCGACACCGGGGAGCTGTTTTTT.

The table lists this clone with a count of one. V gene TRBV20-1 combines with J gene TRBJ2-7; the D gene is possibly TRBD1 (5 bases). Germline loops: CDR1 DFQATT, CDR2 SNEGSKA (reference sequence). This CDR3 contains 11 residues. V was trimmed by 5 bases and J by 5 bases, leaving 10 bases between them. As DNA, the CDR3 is TGCAGTGCTCAGGGTATTAACGAGCAGTACTTC. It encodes CSAQGINEQYF.

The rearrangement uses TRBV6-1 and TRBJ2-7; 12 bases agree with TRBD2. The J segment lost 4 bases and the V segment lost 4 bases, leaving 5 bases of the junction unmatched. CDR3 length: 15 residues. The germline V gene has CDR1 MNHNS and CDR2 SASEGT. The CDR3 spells CASSGLAGVGYEQYF. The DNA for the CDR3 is TGTGCCAGCAGTGGACTAGCGGGGGTCGGATACGAGCAGTACTTC.

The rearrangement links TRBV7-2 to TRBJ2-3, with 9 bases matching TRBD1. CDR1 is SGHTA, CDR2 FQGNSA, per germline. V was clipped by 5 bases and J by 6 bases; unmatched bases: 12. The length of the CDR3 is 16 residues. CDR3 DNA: TGTGCCAGCAGCCCCAGGACAGGGGCCCTGCGGGATACGCAGTATTTT. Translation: CASSPRTGALRDTQYF.

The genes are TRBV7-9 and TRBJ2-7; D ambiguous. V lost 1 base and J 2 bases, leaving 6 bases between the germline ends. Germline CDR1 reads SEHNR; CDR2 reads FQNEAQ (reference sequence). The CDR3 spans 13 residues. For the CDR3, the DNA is TGTGCCAGCAGCTTAGAACCTACCTACGAGCAGTACTTC. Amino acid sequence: CASSLEPTYEQYF.